These T cell receptor beta chains were read from a single sample in a study of blood T cell repertoires in COVID-19. Profiling relied on immunoSEQ multiplex PCR, and the TCRdb table lists in-frame clones only, not all of them. This repertoire shows 210,000 or so clones, around 80% found once; its top ten account for roughly 12%. The specimen was peripheral blood. The receptors shown here come from a woman in her 40s with acute or convalescent COVID-19. CDR3s include the opening cysteine and the closing phenylalanine or tryptophan. Fields, in order: V gene, D gene, clone size, J gene, CDR3 DNA, CDR3 protein. The D gene is left open where the match is weak. Size tells how often a clone was seen (once, few, many) or the class of an expanded clone, and some rows leave it out.

v_gene: TRBV24-1
d_gene: TRBD1
abundance: .
j_gene: TRBJ2-7
CDR3nt: TGTGCCACCTCGGTAACAGGGGGCCGGGAGCAGTACTTC
CDR3aa: CATSVTGGREQYF

v_gene: TRBV6-5
d_gene: .
abundance: .
j_gene: TRBJ1-4
CDR3nt: TGTGCCAGCAGTTACGGCAGGGCTGAAAAACTGTTTTTT
CDR3aa: CASSYGRAEKLFF

v_gene: TRBV18
d_gene: .
abundance: .
j_gene: TRBJ1-1
CDR3nt: TGTGCCAGCTCACAAGACAGGCGGAACACTGAAGCTTTCTTT
CDR3aa: CASSQDRRNTEAFF

v_gene: TRBV3-1/TRBV3-2
d_gene: .
abundance: .
j_gene: TRBJ2-3
CDR3nt: TGTGCCAGCAGCCAAGATGCGGTAGGCACAGATACGCAGTATTTT
CDR3aa: CASSQDAVGTDTQYF

v_gene: TRBV3-1/TRBV3-2
d_gene: .
abundance: .
j_gene: TRBJ2-1
CDR3nt: TGTGCCAGCAGCCAAGATGCGGGAAACAATGAGCAGTTCTTC
CDR3aa: CASSQDAGNNEQFF

v_gene: TRBV13
d_gene: .
abundance: .
j_gene: TRBJ1-2
CDR3nt: TGTGCCAGCAGCTTTGGGGGGGAATATGGCTACACCTTC
CDR3aa: CASSFGGEYGYTF

v_gene: TRBV7-9
d_gene: .
abundance: .
j_gene: TRBJ2-5
CDR3nt: TGTGCCAGCAGCTTAGGGGTACCGACAGGTTCCGAGACCCAGTACTTC
CDR3aa: CASSLGVPTGSETQYF

v_gene: TRBV15
d_gene: .
abundance: .
j_gene: TRBJ2-6
CDR3nt: TGTGCCACCAGCAACCGGGTCTCTGGGGCCAACGTCCTGACTTTC
CDR3aa: CATSNRVSGANVLTF

v_gene: TRBV12-5
d_gene: TRBD1
abundance: .
j_gene: TRBJ1-6
CDR3nt: TGTGCTAGTGGTCCCGGACAGGAAGATTCACCCCTCCACTTT
CDR3aa: CASGPGQEDSPLHF

v_gene: TRBV2
d_gene: .
abundance: few
j_gene: TRBJ1-3
CDR3nt: TGTGCCAGCAGTGGGCAAGGGGCTGGAAACACCATATATTTT
CDR3aa: CASSGQGAGNTIYF

v_gene: TRBV27
d_gene: TRBD1
abundance: .
j_gene: TRBJ1-4
CDR3nt: TGTGCCAGCAGTCTGACAGGGGTTCATGAAAAACTGTTTTTT
CDR3aa: CASSLTGVHEKLFF

v_gene: TRBV24-1
d_gene: TRBD2
abundance: few
j_gene: TRBJ2-5
CDR3nt: TGTGCCACCTCTGCGTGGAGGGAGGGGCAAGAGACCCAGTACTTC
CDR3aa: CATSAWREGQETQYF

v_gene: TRBV27
d_gene: .
abundance: .
j_gene: TRBJ1-5
CDR3nt: TGTGCCAGCAGTTACCGAGGCGGGCCCCAGCATTTT
CDR3aa: CASSYRGGPQHF

v_gene: TRBV4-3
d_gene: .
abundance: .
j_gene: TRBJ1-2
CDR3nt: TGCGCCAGCAGCCAAGTGGGAGGGCAGGTCTATGGCTACACCTTC
CDR3aa: CASSQVGGQVYGYTF

v_gene: TRBV10-3
d_gene: TRBD2
abundance: .
j_gene: TRBJ2-4
CDR3nt: TGTGCCATCAGTGAGGTCCGGTCAGCGGGGGAATTAGCCAAAAACATTCAGTACTTC
CDR3aa: CAISEVRSAGELAKNIQYF

v_gene: TRBV19
d_gene: TRBD1
abundance: .
j_gene: TRBJ2-3
CDR3nt: TGTGCCAGCGCCGGGACAGTCACAGATACGCAGTATTTT
CDR3aa: CASAGTVTDTQYF

v_gene: TRBV9
d_gene: .
abundance: .
j_gene: TRBJ2-5
CDR3nt: TGTGCCAGCAGCGTGGAGGGACTTCCGGAAGAGACCCAGTACTTC
CDR3aa: CASSVEGLPEETQYF

v_gene: TRBV3-1/TRBV3-2
d_gene: .
abundance: .
j_gene: TRBJ2-7
CDR3nt: TGTGCCAGCAGCCAATCTTGGACAGACTACGAGCAGTACTTC
CDR3aa: CASSQSWTDYEQYF

v_gene: TRBV30
d_gene: .
abundance: .
j_gene: TRBJ2-1
CDR3nt: TGTGCCTGGAGTGGCGGGGGCCTTAATGATGAGCAGTTCTTC
CDR3aa: CAWSGGGLNDEQFF

v_gene: TRBV10-3
d_gene: .
abundance: .
j_gene: TRBJ2-1
CDR3nt: TGTGCCATCAGTGAGTACCCCCAGGCAGGCCCCCTGTTCTTC
CDR3aa: CAISEYPQAGPLFF

v_gene: TRBV6-5
d_gene: .
abundance: .
j_gene: TRBJ1-2
CDR3nt: TGTGCCAGCAGTCGAACAGGGTATGGCTACACCTTC
CDR3aa: CASSRTGYGYTF

v_gene: TRBV11-2
d_gene: .
abundance: .
j_gene: TRBJ1-2
CDR3nt: TGTGCCAGCAGCTTAGAAGTGACGGGGATCTTGCATGGCTACACCTTC
CDR3aa: CASSLEVTGILHGYTF

v_gene: TRBV7-2
d_gene: TRBD2
abundance: .
j_gene: TRBJ2-5
CDR3nt: TGTGCCAGCAGCTTCCCTCCGGGACTAGCGGGAGTGGGGACCCAGTACTTC
CDR3aa: CASSFPPGLAGVGTQYF

v_gene: TRBV6-5
d_gene: TRBD1
abundance: .
j_gene: TRBJ1-2
CDR3nt: TGTGCCAGCAGGACAGGGTCGGGGGCACTCTATGGCTACACCTTC
CDR3aa: CASRTGSGALYGYTF

v_gene: TRBV2
d_gene: TRBD2
abundance: .
j_gene: TRBJ2-1
CDR3nt: TGTGCCAGCAGTCGACTAGCGGGAGCCTACAATGAGCAGTTCTTC
CDR3aa: CASSRLAGAYNEQFF

v_gene: TRBV5-1
d_gene: TRBD2
abundance: .
j_gene: TRBJ2-7
CDR3nt: TGCGCCAGCACTTCCAGCGGGGGGGCAAACAGCGAGCAGTACTTC
CDR3aa: CASTSSGGANSEQYF

v_gene: TRBV14
d_gene: .
abundance: .
j_gene: TRBJ2-7
CDR3nt: TGTGCCAGCAGGGGCGGCGGCGGGTACGAGCAGTACTTC
CDR3aa: CASRGGGGYEQYF

v_gene: TRBV11-2
d_gene: .
abundance: .
j_gene: TRBJ1-3
CDR3nt: TGTGCCAGCAGCTTATTCAGCGACACCATATATTTT
CDR3aa: CASSLFSDTIYF

v_gene: TRBV30
d_gene: TRBD1
abundance: .
j_gene: TRBJ1-6
CDR3nt: TGTGCCTGGAGCGCAATGGGACAGGGTTTGGCACCCCTCCACTTT
CDR3aa: CAWSAMGQGLAPLHF

v_gene: TRBV12-3/TRBV12-4
d_gene: .
abundance: .
j_gene: TRBJ1-2
CDR3nt: TGTGCCAGCAGTTTCGACAGAGACTATGGCTACACCTTC
CDR3aa: CASSFDRDYGYTF

v_gene: TRBV29-1
d_gene: .
abundance: .
j_gene: TRBJ1-2
CDR3nt: TGCAGCGTTCCTCAGGGCGATGGCTACACCTTC
CDR3aa: CSVPQGDGYTF

v_gene: TRBV7-3
d_gene: .
abundance: few
j_gene: TRBJ2-1
CDR3nt: TGTGCCAGCAGCCCGAACGGGGCGGGGGCCTCCTACAATGAGCAGTTCTTC
CDR3aa: CASSPNGAGASYNEQFF

v_gene: TRBV4-1
d_gene: TRBD1
abundance: many
j_gene: TRBJ1-4
CDR3nt: TGCGCCAGCAGCCACGAGGACAGGCCTAATGAAAAACTGTTTTTT
CDR3aa: CASSHEDRPNEKLFF

v_gene: TRBV11-2
d_gene: .
abundance: .
j_gene: TRBJ2-1
CDR3nt: TGTGCCAGCAGCTTTGGTCTAGAGGGCAATGAGCAGTTCTTC
CDR3aa: CASSFGLEGNEQFF

v_gene: TRBV5-5
d_gene: TRBD2
abundance: .
j_gene: TRBJ2-1
CDR3nt: TGTGCCAGCAGCTTTCGCGGAGCGGGGGGGGCCGCGTACAATGAGCAGTTCTTC
CDR3aa: CASSFRGAGGAAYNEQFF

v_gene: TRBV29-1
d_gene: .
abundance: .
j_gene: TRBJ2-3
CDR3nt: TGCAGCGCCCAAAGAAGATTGCGCCAAGCGGTTACAGATACGCAGTATTTT
CDR3aa: CSAQRRLRQAVTDTQYF

v_gene: TRBV20-1
d_gene: TRBD2
abundance: few
j_gene: TRBJ2-1
CDR3nt: TGCAGTGCTAGTTTTAGCGGGGGGTTCAATGAGCAGTTCTTC
CDR3aa: CSASFSGGFNEQFF

v_gene: TRBV4-1
d_gene: .
abundance: .
j_gene: TRBJ2-7
CDR3nt: TGCGCCAGCAGCTCCACCGAGGGGTTGGGGGAGGCAAAGCAGTACTTC
CDR3aa: CASSSTEGLGEAKQYF

v_gene: TRBV10-3
d_gene: TRBD1
abundance: .
j_gene: TRBJ1-2
CDR3nt: TGTGCCATCAGTGAACAGGGGGACTATGGCTACACCTTC
CDR3aa: CAISEQGDYGYTF

v_gene: TRBV20-1
d_gene: TRBD1
abundance: .
j_gene: TRBJ2-7
CDR3nt: TGCAGTGCTAGTGGACAGGGGCAGGGCTCCTACGAGCAGTACTTC
CDR3aa: CSASGQGQGSYEQYF

v_gene: TRBV20-1
d_gene: TRBD2
abundance: .
j_gene: TRBJ2-3
CDR3nt: TGCAGTGCTAGTCGCGGGGGGGCTGGCACAGATACGCAGTATTTT
CDR3aa: CSASRGGAGTDTQYF

v_gene: TRBV4-1
d_gene: TRBD2
abundance: .
j_gene: TRBJ2-7
CDR3nt: TGCGCCAGCAGCCAAGCCGGACTAGCGGGAGGTCGCTCCTACGAGCAGTACTTC
CDR3aa: CASSQAGLAGGRSYEQYF